This TCR beta chain was retrieved from a study of T-cell reconstitution after alpha-beta-depleted transplantation in children. Study-wide points: The high TCRbeta diversity at day 60 in some patients came from surviving recipient T cells and thymic progenitors. Alpha-beta T cells about two months after transplant reportedly derived from several hundred expanded graft clones.

As regards this clonotype: Its antigen is not identified.

The authors prepared the TCRbeta library with unique molecular identifiers. TCRdb passed the PCR reads through MiXCR, listing each CDR3 protein once. The top ten clones hold 0.79% of a sample with approximately 650,000 distinct CDR3 sequences, roughly 14% of them seen once. CDR1 is SGHRS and CDR2 is YFSETQ in the germline V gene. The CDR3 has 13 residues. V lost 4 bases to trimming and J lost 10 bases, with 15 bases between them. The receptor comes from a girl aged 2 to 9 with congenital amegakaryocytic thrombocytopenia, due to receive a stem cell transplant. The chain uses TRBV5-1 and TRBJ2-1; D is perhaps TRBD2 (6 bases). This sample comprised PBMCs, obtained before TCRalphabeta/CD19-depleted stem cell transplant. The CDR3 bases are TGCGCCAGCAGCCTCCAGGGAGGCGCAGAGCAGTTCTTC. Translated, it gives CASSLQGGAEQFF.